The clone carrying this TCR beta chain was seen a few times. No antigen is known for it. TCRdb re-called the RT-PCR reads with MiXCR, one entry per CDR3 protein. The sample lists about 180,000 distinct CDR3 sequences, nearly 9.5% occurring once. This CDR3 region has 14 residues. This entry belongs to a study of response to subunit inactivated influenza vaccine. Findings and caveats of the study: Authors proposed each seasonal influenza vaccination draws in few new T cells.

The material sequenced was non-naive T cells sorted from PBMCs, taken on the day of vaccination. J is TRBJ2-5 and V is TRBV21-1; TRBD1, the table's D call, was not compared with the DNA. TRBV21-1 is a documented pseudogene. This sequence originates from a man aged 50-59 years who received an inactivated influenza vaccine. CDR3 sequence reads: CASSTPGERETQYF. CDR3 in DNA: TGTGCCAGCAGCACACCAGGGGAAAGGGAGACCCAGTACTTC.